This TCR beta chain is drawn from a study of blood T cell repertoires in COVID-19. Study in general: Acute and convalescent COVID-19 specimens originated in the United States, Italy and Spain. Sample material is recorded as cDNA or gDNA derived from T cells, B-cell-depleted T cells, or PBMCs.

Original data processing: Amplifying reference gene primers gave estimates of nucleated cell counts. The repertoire was sequenced with immunoSEQ multiplex PCR; TCRdb's copy has only in-frame clones and lacks some. V and J calls and clone size follow that table, whereas D and trimming were derived from the DNA. This table holds some 150,000 clones, roughly 86% found once. The V segment lost 2 bases and the J segment 5 bases; nucleotides outside the gene matches: 16. Germline V gene data show CDR1 as SGHVS and CDR2 as FQNEAQ. The CDR3 sequence is 19 residues long. The gene calls are TRBV7-8 and TRBJ1-2, with 11 bases lining up with TRBD1. The source is a man aged 35 to 55 who had recovered from COVID-19. Material: peripheral blood. As DNA, the CDR3 is TGTGCCAGCAGCTTAACACCAAACCCGGGACAGGGGGTAACATATGGCTACACCTTC. It yields the protein CASSLTPNPGQGVTYGYTF. Full variable domain (rest looked up from reference TRBV7-8 and TRBJ1-2): GAGVSQSPRYKVAKRGQDVALRCDPISGHVSLFWYQQALGQGPEFLTYFQNEAQLDKSGLPSDRFFAERPEGSVSTLKIQRTQQEDSAVYLCASSLTPNPGQGVTYGYTFGSGTRLTVV.